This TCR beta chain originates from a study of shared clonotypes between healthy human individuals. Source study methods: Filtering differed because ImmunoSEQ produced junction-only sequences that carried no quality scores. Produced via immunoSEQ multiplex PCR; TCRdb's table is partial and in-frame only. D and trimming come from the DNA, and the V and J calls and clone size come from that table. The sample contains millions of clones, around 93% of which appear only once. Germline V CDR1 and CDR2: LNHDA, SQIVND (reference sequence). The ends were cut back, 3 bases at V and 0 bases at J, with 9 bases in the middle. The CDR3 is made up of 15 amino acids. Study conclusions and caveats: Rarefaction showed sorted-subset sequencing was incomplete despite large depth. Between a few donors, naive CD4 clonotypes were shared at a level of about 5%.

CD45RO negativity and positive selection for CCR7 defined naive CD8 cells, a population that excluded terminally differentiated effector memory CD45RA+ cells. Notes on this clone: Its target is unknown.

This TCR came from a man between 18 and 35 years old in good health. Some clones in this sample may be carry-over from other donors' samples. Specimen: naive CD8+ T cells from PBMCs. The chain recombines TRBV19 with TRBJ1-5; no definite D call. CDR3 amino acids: CASSIRQYSNQPQHF. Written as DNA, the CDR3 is TGTGCCAGTAGTATTCGGCAGTATAGCAATCAGCCCCAGCATTTT.